This is a list of T cell receptor beta chains from one sample in a study of T cells expressing NK-cell markers. TCRdb re-called the 5' RACE reads and catalogs CDR3 proteins one per entry, DNA excluded. This table lists 200,000 to 300,000 distinct CDR3 sequences. The specimen sequenced was blood T cells: a sorted CD56 or NKG2C T cell subset, CD4+ or CD8+ T cells, or bulk PBMC T cells (not recorded which). Receptor source: a man in his late teens or twenties in good health. Each CDR3 is given with its conserved first and last residue.

v_call	j_call	cdr3_aa
TRBV5-4	TRBJ2-1	CASSSAGSSNNEQFF
TRBV12-3/TRBV12-4	TRBJ1-1	CASSFSRGEAFF
TRBV5-1	TRBJ2-3	CASSLGGYGRTDTQYF
TRBV20-1	TRBJ2-7	CSAMPRLVSYEQYF
TRBV20-1	TRBJ2-7	CSASTLHYEQYF
TRBV19	TRBJ2-5	CASSTQGKTQYF
TRBV27	TRBJ1-5	CASSGQNNQPQHF
TRBV25-1	TRBJ1-4	CASSDSRVLNEKLFF
TRBV5-1	TRBJ2-5	CASSLSPSGGGETQYF
TRBV4-2	TRBJ2-1	CASSQDQGGLAHNEQFF
TRBV29-1	TRBJ2-3	CSVGQVVTDTQYF
TRBV12-3/TRBV12-4	TRBJ2-1	CASSSLAGGHNEQFF
TRBV5-1	TRBJ2-1	CASSLVGQGGGNEQFF
TRBV10-3	TRBJ1-2	CAISVWEAGYTF
TRBV3-1	TRBJ2-1	CASSQDPLSANEQFF
TRBV7-8	TRBJ2-3	CACDELSTDTQYF
TRBV20-1	TRBJ2-7	CSAPLDGAYEQYF
TRBV4-3	TRBJ2-3	CASSQEPTDTQYF
TRBV7-2	TRBJ1-1	CASSFRTGSTEAFF
TRBV27	TRBJ2-3	CASRYIAGPTDTQYF
TRBV12-3/TRBV12-4	TRBJ1-1	CASSSRGGREAFF
TRBV7-2	TRBJ2-2	CASSFRATGELFF
TRBV7-2	TRBJ2-5	CASSSLSQETQYF
TRBV5-6	TRBJ1-4	CASSLAGQGFEKLFF
TRBV12-3/TRBV12-4	TRBJ2-5	CASSQPGLAGGETQYF
TRBV29-1	TRBJ2-3	CSTGSRTATDTQYF